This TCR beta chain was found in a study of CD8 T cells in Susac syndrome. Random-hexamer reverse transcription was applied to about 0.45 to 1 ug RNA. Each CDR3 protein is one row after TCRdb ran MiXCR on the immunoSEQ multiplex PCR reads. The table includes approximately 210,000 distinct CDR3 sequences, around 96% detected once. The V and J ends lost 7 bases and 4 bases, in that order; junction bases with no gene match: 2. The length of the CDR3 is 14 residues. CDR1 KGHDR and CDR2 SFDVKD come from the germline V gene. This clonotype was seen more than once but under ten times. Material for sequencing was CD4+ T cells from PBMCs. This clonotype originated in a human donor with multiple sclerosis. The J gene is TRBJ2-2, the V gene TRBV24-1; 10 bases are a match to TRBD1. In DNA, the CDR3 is TGTGCCACCAGCCGGACAGGGGGCACCGGGGAGCTGTTTTTT. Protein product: CATSRTGGTGELFF.